These T cell receptor beta chains were read from a single sample in a study of blood T cell repertoires in COVID-19. Sequencing was performed with immunoSEQ multiplex PCR; in TCRdb, only in-frame clones are kept and a portion is missing. Among roughly 280,000 clones listed, approximately 90% were seen once. The sequenced material came from peripheral blood. The source of these receptors is a man aged 18 to 30 with active or convalescent COVID-19. CDR3s include the opening cysteine and the closing phenylalanine or tryptophan. The order of the fields is clone size, D gene, V gene, J gene, CDR3 length, CDR3 protein, CDR3 DNA. The D gene is left open where the match is weak. Some rows have no size entry. The others give once, few or many, or a class for an expanded clone.

clone size: NA
D gene: TRBD1
V gene: TRBV4-2
J gene: TRBJ1-4
CDR3 length: 14
CDR3 protein: CASSQGDRTEKLFF
CDR3 DNA: TGTGCCAGCAGCCAAGGGGACAGAACCGAAAAACTGTTTTTT

clone size: NA
D gene: TRBD2
V gene: TRBV11-3
J gene: TRBJ2-1
CDR3 length: 14
CDR3 protein: CASSLAGGFSEQFF
CDR3 DNA: TGTGCCAGCAGCTTAGCGGGAGGGTTCAGTGAGCAGTTCTTC

clone size: NA
D gene: NA
V gene: TRBV4-1
J gene: TRBJ2-3
CDR3 length: 15
CDR3 protein: CASSQEVAGGDTQYF
CDR3 DNA: TGCGCTAGCAGCCAAGAAGTGGCTGGTGGAGATACGCAGTATTTT

clone size: NA
D gene: TRBD1
V gene: TRBV15
J gene: TRBJ1-2
CDR3 length: 14
CDR3 protein: CATSGLDRVYGYTF
CDR3 DNA: TGTGCCACCAGCGGCCTTGACAGGGTTTATGGCTACACCTTC

clone size: once
D gene: TRBD1
V gene: TRBV5-1
J gene: TRBJ2-1
CDR3 length: 13
CDR3 protein: CASSGQVNNEQFF
CDR3 DNA: TGCGCCAGCAGCGGACAGGTCAACAATGAGCAGTTCTTC

clone size: NA
D gene: TRBD1
V gene: TRBV5-1
J gene: TRBJ2-5
CDR3 length: 15
CDR3 protein: CASSSGQGGQETQYF
CDR3 DNA: TGCGCCAGCAGCTCAGGACAGGGTGGACAAGAGACCCAGTACTTC

clone size: NA
D gene: TRBD2
V gene: TRBV7-3
J gene: TRBJ2-3
CDR3 length: 17
CDR3 protein: CASSFSGIAGSTDTQYF
CDR3 DNA: TGTGCCAGCAGCTTCTCAGGTATAGCGGGAAGCACAGATACGCAGTATTTT

clone size: NA
D gene: NA
V gene: TRBV2
J gene: TRBJ1-3
CDR3 length: 16
CDR3 protein: CASSERQPSSGNTIYF
CDR3 DNA: TGTGCCAGCAGTGAACGACAGCCGAGCTCTGGAAACACCATATATTTT

clone size: once
D gene: NA
V gene: TRBV10-3
J gene: TRBJ1-4
CDR3 length: 15
CDR3 protein: CAISVSTGMEEKLFF
CDR3 DNA: TGTGCCATCAGTGTATCTACAGGGATGGAGGAAAAACTGTTTTTT

clone size: NA
D gene: NA
V gene: TRBV6-1
J gene: TRBJ1-6
CDR3 length: 15
CDR3 protein: CASSDPSSYNSPLHF
CDR3 DNA: TGTGCCAGCAGTGACCCCAGCTCCTATAATTCACCCCTCCACTTT

clone size: once
D gene: NA
V gene: TRBV2
J gene: TRBJ2-3
CDR3 length: 15
CDR3 protein: CASRAGGGRGDTQYF
CDR3 DNA: TGTGCCAGCAGGGCTGGCGGGGGCCGAGGAGATACGCAGTATTTT

clone size: NA
D gene: TRBD1
V gene: TRBV12-3/TRBV12-4
J gene: TRBJ2-1
CDR3 length: 13
CDR3 protein: CASRQTGDREQFF
CDR3 DNA: TGTGCCAGCAGACAAACAGGGGATCGTGAGCAGTTCTTC

clone size: NA
D gene: TRBD1
V gene: TRBV5-4
J gene: TRBJ2-3
CDR3 length: 15
CDR3 protein: CASSHGQGSTDTQYF
CDR3 DNA: TGTGCCAGCAGCCACGGACAGGGGAGCACAGATACGCAGTATTTT

clone size: NA
D gene: TRBD1
V gene: TRBV7-8
J gene: TRBJ1-4
CDR3 length: 14
CDR3 protein: CASSGQGWGEKLFF
CDR3 DNA: TGTGCCAGCAGTGGACAGGGATGGGGTGAAAAACTGTTTTTT

clone size: NA
D gene: NA
V gene: TRBV15
J gene: TRBJ1-6
CDR3 length: 15
CDR3 protein: CATSDRDLLIPDLHF
CDR3 DNA: TGTGCCACTTCCGACCGGGACTTGTTAATTCCAGACCTCCACTTT

clone size: NA
D gene: NA
V gene: TRBV12-3/TRBV12-4
J gene: TRBJ2-3
CDR3 length: 13
CDR3 protein: CASSRPEADTQYF
CDR3 DNA: TGTGCCAGCAGCCGCCCTGAGGCAGATACGCAGTATTTT

clone size: NA
D gene: NA
V gene: TRBV9
J gene: TRBJ1-4
CDR3 length: 17
CDR3 protein: CASSVATGGPRNEKLFF
CDR3 DNA: TGTGCCAGCAGCGTAGCTACTGGAGGACCGCGTAATGAAAAACTGTTTTTT

clone size: NA
D gene: NA
V gene: TRBV28
J gene: TRBJ1-5
CDR3 length: 12
CDR3 protein: CASSREDQPQHF
CDR3 DNA: TGTGCCAGCAGCAGGGAGGATCAGCCCCAGCATTTT

clone size: once
D gene: NA
V gene: TRBV11-2
J gene: TRBJ2-7
CDR3 length: 13
CDR3 protein: CASSLGESYEQYF
CDR3 DNA: TGTGCCAGCAGCCTTGGGGAGTCCTACGAGCAGTACTTC

clone size: NA
D gene: NA
V gene: TRBV7-9
J gene: TRBJ1-1
CDR3 length: 15
CDR3 protein: CASSLNTGFDTEAFF
CDR3 DNA: TGTGCCAGCAGCTTAAATACAGGTTTTGACACTGAAGCTTTCTTT

clone size: NA
D gene: TRBD1
V gene: TRBV18
J gene: TRBJ1-3
CDR3 length: 17
CDR3 protein: CASSRSGTGMTGNTIYF
CDR3 DNA: TGTGCCAGCTCACGATCCGGGACAGGAATGACTGGAAACACCATATATTTT

clone size: NA
D gene: NA
V gene: TRBV25-1
J gene: TRBJ1-2
CDR3 length: 15
CDR3 protein: CASSEEGPQFYGYTF
CDR3 DNA: TGTGCCAGCAGTGAAGAGGGCCCCCAATTTTATGGCTACACCTTC

clone size: NA
D gene: NA
V gene: TRBV5-1
J gene: TRBJ1-1
CDR3 length: 16
CDR3 protein: CASSLEGVWGPIPAFF
CDR3 DNA: TGCGCCAGCAGCTTGGAGGGTGTGTGGGGCCCGATTCCAGCTTTCTTT

clone size: once
D gene: TRBD1
V gene: TRBV19
J gene: TRBJ2-2
CDR3 length: 16
CDR3 protein: CASRPIPGQGTGELFF
CDR3 DNA: TGTGCCAGTAGGCCCATTCCGGGACAGGGCACCGGGGAGCTGTTTTTT

clone size: NA
D gene: NA
V gene: TRBV27
J gene: TRBJ2-7
CDR3 length: 15
CDR3 protein: CASSLSVGGRNEQYF
CDR3 DNA: TGTGCCAGCAGTTTATCGGTTGGAGGGAGAAACGAGCAGTACTTC

clone size: NA
D gene: NA
V gene: TRBV21-1
J gene: TRBJ1-6
CDR3 length: 16
CDR3 protein: CASSAGWGNYNSPLHF
CDR3 DNA: TGTGCCAGCAGCGCGGGATGGGGGAACTATAATTCACCCCTCCACTTT

clone size: NA
D gene: TRBD1
V gene: TRBV19
J gene: TRBJ2-1
CDR3 length: 14
CDR3 protein: CASSMGQGVAEQFF
CDR3 DNA: TGTGCCAGTAGTATGGGACAGGGCGTAGCTGAGCAGTTCTTC

clone size: few
D gene: TRBD1
V gene: TRBV2
J gene: TRBJ1-2
CDR3 length: 15
CDR3 protein: CASSDTGVEFYGYTF
CDR3 DNA: TGTGCCAGCAGTGACACAGGGGTAGAATTTTATGGCTACACCTTC

clone size: NA
D gene: TRBD1
V gene: TRBV3-1/TRBV3-2
J gene: TRBJ2-6
CDR3 length: 17
CDR3 protein: CASSQYTGVSGANVLTF
CDR3 DNA: TGTGCCAGCAGCCAATATACAGGGGTCTCTGGGGCCAACGTCCTGACTTTC

clone size: NA
D gene: TRBD1
V gene: TRBV5-5
J gene: TRBJ1-3
CDR3 length: 16
CDR3 protein: CASSFIVQGAGNTIYF
CDR3 DNA: TGTGCCAGCAGCTTTATCGTACAGGGGGCAGGAAACACCATATATTTT

clone size: NA
D gene: NA
V gene: TRBV29-1
J gene: TRBJ1-6
CDR3 length: 13
CDR3 protein: CSVATGFDSPLHF
CDR3 DNA: TGCAGCGTTGCCACAGGGTTTGATTCACCCCTCCACTTT

clone size: NA
D gene: TRBD1
V gene: TRBV7-6
J gene: TRBJ1-4
CDR3 length: 17
CDR3 protein: CASSSRGDRGRGEKLFF
CDR3 DNA: TGTGCCAGCAGCTCACGAGGCGACAGGGGCCGGGGTGAAAAACTGTTTTTT

clone size: once
D gene: NA
V gene: TRBV10-3
J gene: TRBJ1-5
CDR3 length: 14
CDR3 protein: CAISASDTPWAQHF
CDR3 DNA: TGTGCCATCAGTGCTTCGGACACACCTTGGGCCCAGCATTTT

clone size: NA
D gene: TRBD2
V gene: TRBV10-2
J gene: TRBJ2-7
CDR3 length: 13
CDR3 protein: CASRGDYSHEQYF
CDR3 DNA: TGCGCCAGCAGGGGGGACTACTCCCACGAGCAGTACTTC

clone size: NA
D gene: TRBD2
V gene: TRBV11-2
J gene: TRBJ2-5
CDR3 length: 17
CDR3 protein: CASSLGTSGSPPETQYF
CDR3 DNA: TGTGCCAGCAGCTTAGGGACTAGCGGGAGCCCACCAGAGACCCAGTACTTC

clone size: NA
D gene: NA
V gene: TRBV9
J gene: TRBJ1-5
CDR3 length: 15
CDR3 protein: CASSDEGLVNQPQHF
CDR3 DNA: TGTGCCAGCAGCGATGAGGGCCTCGTCAATCAGCCCCAGCATTTT

clone size: NA
D gene: TRBD1
V gene: TRBV3-1/TRBV3-2
J gene: TRBJ1-1
CDR3 length: 15
CDR3 protein: CASSQGDRVFSEAFF
CDR3 DNA: TGTGCCAGCAGCCAGGGGGACAGGGTCTTTTCTGAAGCTTTCTTT

clone size: NA
D gene: NA
V gene: TRBV3-1/TRBV3-2
J gene: TRBJ1-1
CDR3 length: 15
CDR3 protein: CASSQGTVRNTEAFF
CDR3 DNA: TGTGCCAGCAGCCAAGGGACAGTTAGGAACACTGAAGCTTTCTTT

clone size: NA
D gene: TRBD1
V gene: TRBV5-4
J gene: TRBJ1-5
CDR3 length: 16
CDR3 protein: CASSLGSGQKQGPQHF
CDR3 DNA: TGTGCCAGCAGCTTGGGGTCGGGACAGAAGCAAGGGCCCCAGCATTTT

clone size: NA
D gene: NA
V gene: TRBV10-3
J gene: TRBJ2-1
CDR3 length: 14
CDR3 protein: CAISESMGVDEQFF
CDR3 DNA: TGTGCCATCAGTGAGTCGATGGGAGTGGATGAGCAGTTCTTC

clone size: NA
D gene: NA
V gene: TRBV18
J gene: TRBJ1-3
CDR3 length: 13
CDR3 protein: CASSLGEGNTIYF
CDR3 DNA: TGTGCCAGCTCACTCGGGGAAGGAAACACCATATATTTT

clone size: once
D gene: TRBD2
V gene: TRBV19
J gene: TRBJ2-3
CDR3 length: 15
CDR3 protein: CASSIASGSTDTQYF
CDR3 DNA: TGTGCCAGTAGTATCGCTAGCGGGAGCACAGATACGCAGTATTTT

clone size: NA
D gene: NA
V gene: TRBV5-1
J gene: TRBJ1-1
CDR3 length: 13
CDR3 protein: CASSQILGAEAFF
CDR3 DNA: TGCGCCAGCAGCCAAATCCTAGGGGCTGAAGCTTTCTTT

clone size: few
D gene: TRBD1
V gene: TRBV4-2
J gene: TRBJ1-5
CDR3 length: 16
CDR3 protein: CASSQRQGGDGMPQHF
CDR3 DNA: TGTGCCAGCAGCCAGAGACAGGGTGGAGACGGGATGCCCCAGCATTTT

clone size: NA
D gene: NA
V gene: TRBV6-6
J gene: TRBJ1-2
CDR3 length: 12
CDR3 protein: CASSYSSSGYTF
CDR3 DNA: TGTGCCAGCAGTTACTCGAGTAGCGGGTACACCTTC

clone size: NA
D gene: TRBD2
V gene: TRBV7-9
J gene: TRBJ2-7
CDR3 length: 15
CDR3 protein: CASSPRAGATYEQYF
CDR3 DNA: TGTGCCAGCAGCCCCCGAGCGGGGGCGACCTACGAGCAGTACTTC

clone size: NA
D gene: NA
V gene: TRBV20-1
J gene: TRBJ2-1
CDR3 length: 13
CDR3 protein: CSASDGIRGEQFF
CDR3 DNA: TGCAGTGCTAGTGACGGGATTCGAGGAGAGCAGTTCTTC

clone size: NA
D gene: TRBD1
V gene: TRBV18
J gene: TRBJ1-5
CDR3 length: 15
CDR3 protein: CASSDGQGDNQPQHF
CDR3 DNA: TGTGCCAGCTCAGACGGACAGGGGGATAATCAGCCCCAGCATTTT

clone size: NA
D gene: NA
V gene: TRBV5-5
J gene: TRBJ1-5
CDR3 length: 15
CDR3 protein: CASSLVSGSNQPQHF
CDR3 DNA: TGTGCCAGCAGCTTGGTTTCAGGGAGCAATCAGCCCCAGCATTTT

clone size: NA
D gene: NA
V gene: TRBV3-1/TRBV3-2
J gene: TRBJ1-1
CDR3 length: 13
CDR3 protein: CASSTGSNTEAFF
CDR3 DNA: TGTGCCAGCAGCACCGGGTCGAACACTGAAGCTTTCTTT

clone size: NA
D gene: NA
V gene: TRBV28
J gene: TRBJ2-7
CDR3 length: 10
CDR3 protein: CASSDSEQYF
CDR3 DNA: TGTGCCAGCAGTGACAGTGAGCAGTACTTC

clone size: NA
D gene: NA
V gene: TRBV7-9
J gene: TRBJ2-5
CDR3 length: 15
CDR3 protein: CASSLSYGFQETQYF
CDR3 DNA: TGTGCCAGCAGCTTATCGTACGGGTTCCAAGAGACCCAGTACTTC

clone size: few
D gene: NA
V gene: TRBV7-2
J gene: TRBJ1-5
CDR3 length: 13
CDR3 protein: CASSVGGGQPQHF
CDR3 DNA: TGTGCCAGCAGCGTAGGGGGGGGACAGCCCCAGCATTTT

clone size: once
D gene: TRBD1
V gene: TRBV19
J gene: TRBJ2-5
CDR3 length: 13
CDR3 protein: CASSGTVQETQYF
CDR3 DNA: TGTGCCAGTAGTGGGACAGTCCAAGAGACCCAGTACTTC

clone size: NA
D gene: TRBD2
V gene: TRBV5-1
J gene: TRBJ2-3
CDR3 length: 16
CDR3 protein: CASSLSTSGGGDTQYF
CDR3 DNA: TGCGCCAGCAGCTTGAGTACTAGCGGGGGCGGAGATACGCAGTATTTT

clone size: NA
D gene: NA
V gene: TRBV3-1/TRBV3-2
J gene: TRBJ1-1
CDR3 length: 13
CDR3 protein: CASSQDPDTEAFF
CDR3 DNA: TGTGCCAGCAGCCAAGATCCGGACACTGAAGCTTTCTTT

clone size: NA
D gene: NA
V gene: TRBV6-2/TRBV6-3
J gene: TRBJ1-2
CDR3 length: 14
CDR3 protein: CASSYPTANYGYTF
CDR3 DNA: TGTGCCAGCAGTTACCCGACAGCGAACTATGGCTACACCTTC